These T cell receptor beta chains were read from a single sample in a study of Graves' ophthalmopathy and Graves' hyperthyroidism. TCRdb analysed the multiplex PCR reads with MiXCR anew, one entry per CDR3 protein. The table has roughly 700,000 distinct CDR3 sequences, roughly 40% seen once. Sequencing was performed on peripheral blood. Receptor source: an adult man with Graves' ophthalmopathy. The CDR3 runs from the conserved cysteine through the conserved F or W. The D gene is left open where the match is weak. The listing skips clone size in some rows; elsewhere it reads once, few, many or a size class.

D gene,J gene,V gene,clone size,CDR3 protein,CDR3 DNA
NA,TRBJ1-1,TRBV9,NA,CASSVVQGMNTEAFF,TGTGCCAGCAGCGTAGTTCAGGGGATGAACACTGAAGCTTTCTTT
TRBD1,TRBJ1-2,TRBV10-3,NA,CAISGTGLNGYTF,TGTGCCATCAGTGGGACAGGGCTCAATGGCTACACCTTC
NA,TRBJ2-7,TRBV24-1,NA,CASSSSMPPQGEQYF,TGTGCCAGCAGTTCAAGCATGCCCCCCCAAGGCGAGCAGTACTTC
NA,TRBJ1-1,TRBV20-1,NA,CSAKLNTEAFF,TGCAGTGCTAAACTGAACACTGAAGCTTTCTTT
TRBD1,TRBJ1-3,TRBV7-3,NA,CASSPTGVSGNTIYF,TGTGCCAGCAGCCCGACAGGGGTCTCTGGAAACACCATATATTTT
NA,TRBJ2-5,TRBV11-2,NA,CASSQGFAGEETQYF,TGTGCCAGCAGCCAAGGTTTTGCAGGGGAAGAGACCCAGTACTTC
TRBD1,TRBJ1-2,TRBV10-3,NA,CAIKPQGAYGYTF,TGTGCCATCAAACCCCAGGGGGCCTATGGCTACACCTTC
NA,TRBJ1-2,TRBV9,NA,CASSATEDYGYTF,TGTGCCAGCAGCGCAACAGAAGACTATGGCTACACCTTC
TRBD1,TRBJ1-2,TRBV5-1,NA,CASSLRPGTGPYTYGYTF,TGCGCCAGCAGCCTACGGCCTGGGACAGGGCCATATACCTATGGCTACACCTTC
NA,TRBJ1-2,TRBV14,many,CASSRRGAYGYTF,TGTGCCAGCAGCCGACGGGGGGCCTATGGCTACACCTTC
TRBD1,TRBJ1-5,TRBV9,many,CASSSGQGAGQPQHF,TGTGCCAGCAGCTCCGGACAGGGGGCAGGTCAGCCCCAGCATTTT
TRBD1,TRBJ1-2,TRBV7-9,NA,CASSQGTGTIYGYTF,TGTGCCAGCAGCCAGGGGACAGGGACTATCTATGGCTACACCTTC
TRBD1,TRBJ1-1,TRBV2,NA,CASSRGQGLSYTEAFF,TGTGCCAGCAGTCGGGGACAGGGGTTGTCTTACACTGAAGCTTTCTTT
NA,TRBJ2-2,TRBV5-1,few,CASSLTVGRDTGELFF,TGCGCCAGCAGCTTGACAGTCGGGAGAGATACCGGGGAGCTGTTTTTT
TRBD2,TRBJ2-7,TRBV20-1,few,CSAESRGTSAHEQYF,TGCAGTGCAGAATCTCGTGGGACTAGCGCCCACGAGCAGTACTTC
NA,TRBJ1-4,TRBV12-3/TRBV12-4,few,CASRFRRANEKLFF,TGTGCCAGCAGATTCCGACGGGCCAATGAAAAACTGTTTTTT
NA,TRBJ1-5,TRBV10-2,NA,CASSVGGPIQHF,TGCGCCAGCAGTGTCGGGGGTCCGATCCAGCATTTT
NA,TRBJ1-1,TRBV2,NA,CASSTHLGITEAFF,TGTGCCAGCAGTACCCATCTAGGAATCACTGAAGCTTTCTTT
TRBD1,TRBJ1-5,TRBV7-8,NA,CASSHRSGQPSNQPQHF,TGTGCCAGCAGTCACCGTTCGGGACAGCCTAGCAATCAGCCCCAGCATTTT
NA,TRBJ2-7,TRBV12-3/TRBV12-4,NA,CAINPVGGRAGEQYF,TGTGCCATCAACCCGGTGGGGGGCCGCGCGGGCGAGCAGTACTTC
NA,TRBJ1-4,TRBV10-3,many,CAISEVNEKLFF,TGTGCCATCAGTGAGGTCAATGAAAAACTGTTTTTT
TRBD1,TRBJ2-5,TRBV19,few,CASSTTGGWGTQYF,TGTGCCAGTAGTACGACAGGGGGCTGGGGGACCCAGTACTTC